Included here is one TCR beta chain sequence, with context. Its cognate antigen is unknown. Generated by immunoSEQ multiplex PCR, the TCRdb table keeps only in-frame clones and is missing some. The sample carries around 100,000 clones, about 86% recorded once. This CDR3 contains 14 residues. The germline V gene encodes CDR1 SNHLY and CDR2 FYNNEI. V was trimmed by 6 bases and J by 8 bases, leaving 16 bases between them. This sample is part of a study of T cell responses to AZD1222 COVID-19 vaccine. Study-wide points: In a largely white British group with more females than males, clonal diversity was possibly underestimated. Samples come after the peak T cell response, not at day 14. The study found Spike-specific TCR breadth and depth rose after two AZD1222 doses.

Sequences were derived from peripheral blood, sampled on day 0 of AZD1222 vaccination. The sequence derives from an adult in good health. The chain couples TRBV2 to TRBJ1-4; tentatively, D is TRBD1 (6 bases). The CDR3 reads CASRSDTGNEKLFF. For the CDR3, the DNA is TGTGCCAGCAGGAGTGATACAGGGAACGAAAAACTGTTTTTT. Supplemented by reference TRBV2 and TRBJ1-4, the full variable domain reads EPEVTQTPSHQVTQMGQEVILRCVPISNHLYFYWYRQILGQKVEFLVSFYNNEISEKSEIFDDQFSVERPDGSNFTLKIRSTKLEDSAMYFCASRSDTGNEKLFFGSGTQLSVL.